Listed below are T cell receptor beta chains from one sample, sequenced in a study of beta chain features in type 1 diabetes. The table came from immunoSEQ multiplex PCR; TCRdb's copy has only in-frame clones and leaves some out. The sample yields a few hundred thousand clones, roughly an eighth seen once. Sequenced input: naive CD4+ T cells from blood. Every receptor here comes from a man under 40 with type 1 diabetes. Both conserved end residues are part of each CDR3. Fields, in order: V gene, D gene, J gene, clone size, CDR3 protein, CDR3 DNA. D genes are given only for firm matches. For some rows the clone size is stated as once, few or many, or as a class when expanded; others skip it.

TRBV6-5	NA	TRBJ1-1	NA	CASSAQMNTEAFF	TGTGCCAGCAGTGCTCAGATGAACACTGAAGCTTTCTTT
TRBV12-2	NA	TRBJ2-7	NA	CASRSPTENHIDEQYF	TGTGCAAGTCGCTCCCCGACAGAGAACCACATTGACGAGCAGTACTTC
TRBV15	NA	TRBJ2-1	few	CATSRVNNEQFF	TGTGCCACCAGCAGAGTTAACAATGAGCAGTTCTTC
TRBV15	NA	TRBJ2-3	NA	CATSRPTGGGADTQYF	TGTGCCACCAGCAGGCCGACAGGAGGTGGAGCAGATACGCAGTATTTT
TRBV7-3	TRBD2	TRBJ2-3	few	CASSLTSGSPDTQYF	TGTGCCAGCAGCCTGACTAGCGGGAGCCCAGATACGCAGTATTTT
TRBV2	NA	TRBJ2-4	NA	CASSRGTKNIQYF	TGTGCCAGCAGCAGGGGAACCAAAAACATTCAGTACTTC
TRBV10-3	NA	TRBJ2-5	NA	CAISDREETQYF	TGTGCCATCAGTGACCGGGAGGAGACCCAGTACTTC
TRBV5-1	TRBD2	TRBJ2-7	few	CASRNLAGRGEQYF	TGCGCCAGTCGGAATCTAGCGGGACGTGGCGAGCAGTACTTC
TRBV27	NA	TRBJ1-5	NA	CASSFYSNQPQHF	TGTGCCAGCAGTTTCTACAGCAATCAGCCCCAGCATTTT
TRBV2	NA	TRBJ1-1	once	CASSTDSWDTEAFF	TGTGCCAGCAGTACGGACAGCTGGGACACTGAAGCTTTCTTT
TRBV15	NA	TRBJ1-5	few	CATSRDRGTSNQPQHF	TGTGCCACCAGCAGAGACAGGGGTACCAGCAATCAGCCCCAGCATTTT
TRBV5-6	TRBD1	TRBJ2-1	NA	CASSLQDRVTNEQFF	TGTGCCAGCAGCTTACAGGACAGGGTAACCAATGAGCAGTTCTTC
TRBV18	TRBD1	TRBJ2-7	NA	CASSPPGQGFEQYF	TGTGCCAGCTCACCCCCCGGACAGGGGTTCGAGCAGTACTTC
TRBV27	NA	TRBJ1-5	NA	CASSLYRADQPQHF	TGTGCCAGCAGTTTATACAGGGCTGATCAGCCCCAGCATTTT
TRBV7-2	TRBD2	TRBJ2-7	few	CASSLTSGGRLDEQYF	TGTGCCAGCAGCTTGACTAGCGGAGGTCGCCTCGACGAGCAGTACTTC
TRBV20-1	NA	TRBJ1-2	NA	CSASGGHGYTF	TGCAGTGCTAGTGGGGGCCATGGCTACACCTTC
TRBV7-9	TRBD2	TRBJ2-1	few	CASSLWDYHYNEQFF	TGTGCCAGCAGCTTATGGGACTATCACTACAATGAGCAGTTCTTC
TRBV7-8	NA	TRBJ1-2	NA	CASSSSSRGYTF	TGTGCCAGCAGCTCTAGTTCGCGTGGCTACACCTTC
TRBV7-2	TRBD1	TRBJ2-5	NA	CASSSWTGGETQYF	TGTGCCAGCAGCTCCTGGACAGGTGGAGAGACCCAGTACTTC
TRBV29-1	NA	TRBJ1-2	few	CSVETPPRRGGYTF	TGCAGCGTTGAAACGCCCCCCCGGAGGGGCGGCTACACCTTC
TRBV6-4	NA	TRBJ2-7	NA	CASSEGERVYEQYF	TGTGCCAGCTCCGAGGGGGAGAGGGTTTACGAGCAGTACTTC
TRBV29-1	TRBD1	TRBJ2-1	few	CSAPGQGAQEQFF	TGCAGCGCGCCGGGACAGGGGGCCCAAGAGCAGTTCTTC
TRBV19	TRBD2	TRBJ2-5	once	CASSPVLAGNLGETQYF	TGTGCCAGTAGCCCAGTGCTAGCGGGAAACTTGGGGGAGACCCAGTACTTC
TRBV9	NA	TRBJ2-7	few	CASSVAAPPSYEQYF	TGTGCCAGCAGCGTGGCGGCCCCCCCGAGCTACGAGCAGTACTTC
TRBV19	NA	TRBJ2-7	once	CASSPYFAGHYEQYF	TGTGCCAGTAGTCCGTACTTCGCGGGGCACTACGAGCAGTACTTC
TRBV6-5	TRBD1	TRBJ1-2	NA	CASSRRDRSGYTF	TGTGCCAGCAGCCGACGGGACAGGTCCGGCTACACCTTC
TRBV5-1	NA	TRBJ2-1	few	CASSVSTKAQFF	TGCGCCAGCAGCGTTTCGACAAAAGCGCAGTTCTTC
TRBV9	NA	TRBJ2-5	few	CASSVGQGQETQYF	TGTGCCAGCAGCGTTGGGCAGGGGCAAGAGACCCAGTACTTC
TRBV5-1	TRBD1	TRBJ2-7	few	CASSLRGTVGYEQYF	TGCGCCAGCAGCTTGCGAGGGACAGTCGGCTACGAGCAGTACTTC
TRBV2	NA	TRBJ2-7	few	CASRDREEQYF	TGTGCCAGCAGGGACCGGGAAGAGCAGTACTTC
TRBV7-9	NA	TRBJ1-2	few	CASSRDSRKGYTF	TGTGCCAGCAGCCGTGACTCCCGAAAGGGCTACACCTTC
TRBV28	TRBD2	TRBJ2-2	few	CASSSGTTAGELFF	TGTGCCAGCAGTTCCGGGACTACTGCCGGGGAGCTGTTTTTT
TRBV28	NA	TRBJ1-2	NA	CASSLSRVNYGYTF	TGTGCCAGCAGTTTATCGAGAGTGAACTATGGCTACACCTTC
TRBV5-1	TRBD1	TRBJ2-3	NA	CASSFVRGTDTQYF	TGCGCCAGCAGCTTTGTCAGGGGGACGGATACGCAGTATTTT
TRBV7-2	TRBD2	TRBJ2-1	NA	CASSLGGTSGRFF	TGTGCCAGCAGCTTAGGAGGGACTAGTGGTCGGTTCTTC
TRBV29-1	TRBD1	TRBJ2-2	NA	CSVLQGATNTGELFF	TGCAGCGTTCTCCAGGGGGCCACGAACACCGGGGAGCTGTTTTTT
TRBV30	NA	TRBJ1-1	NA	CAWSRSATEAFF	TGTGCCTGGAGTCGAAGCGCCACTGAAGCTTTCTTT
TRBV7-9	TRBD2	TRBJ2-2	NA	CASSQGLAGLQGELFF	TGTGCCAGCAGCCAGGGACTAGCGGGACTGCAAGGGGAGCTGTTTTTT
TRBV5-1	TRBD1	TRBJ2-5	NA	CASSTTGEETQYF	TGCGCCAGCAGCACGACAGGGGAGGAGACCCAGTACTTC
TRBV9	NA	TRBJ2-5	NA	CATKAGKQETQYF	TGTGCCACCAAGGCGGGGAAACAAGAGACCCAGTACTTC
TRBV19	TRBD2	TRBJ2-7	once	CASSRLTSGGTYEQYF	TGTGCCAGTAGTAGACTGACTAGCGGGGGAACCTACGAGCAGTACTTC
TRBV19	TRBD2	TRBJ2-7	few	CASSIGGGSYEQYF	TGTGCCAGTAGTATTGGCGGGGGATCCTACGAGCAGTACTTC
TRBV19	NA	TRBJ2-3	NA	CASSRTASTDTQYF	TGTGCCAGTAGCCGGACTGCCAGCACAGATACGCAGTATTTT
TRBV7-9	NA	TRBJ2-6	few	CASSPRGGWSGANVLTF	TGTGCCAGCAGCCCCCGTGGCGGGTGGTCTGGGGCCAACGTCCTGACTTTC
TRBV7-2	TRBD2	TRBJ2-3	NA	CASSSKRTSGRADTQYF	TGTGCCAGCAGCTCTAAGAGGACTAGCGGGAGAGCAGATACGCAGTATTTT
TRBV28	NA	TRBJ2-5	NA	CASRPRGAQETQYF	TGTGCCAGTAGACCCCGGGGGGCACAAGAGACCCAGTACTTC
TRBV5-4	NA	TRBJ2-5	NA	CASSGGGSQETQYF	TGTGCCAGCAGCGGTGGGGGCTCCCAAGAGACCCAGTACTTC
TRBV4-3	TRBD1	TRBJ1-3	NA	CASSSGQGFSGNTIYF	TGCGCCAGCAGCTCGGGACAGGGTTTCTCTGGAAACACCATATATTTT
TRBV4-3	NA	TRBJ1-4	few	CASSRGSGTNFGKLFF	TGCGCCAGCAGCCGGGGATCCGGGACAAATTTTGGAAAACTGTTTTTT
TRBV29-1	NA	TRBJ2-5	many	CSVDSGGETQYF	TGCAGCGTTGACTCTGGGGGCGAGACCCAGTACTTC
TRBV10-3	NA	TRBJ2-5	few	CAISEFAMYQETQYF	TGTGCCATCAGTGAGTTCGCTATGTACCAAGAGACCCAGTACTTC
TRBV7-2	NA	TRBJ2-1	NA	CASSLYGAYNEQFF	TGTGCCAGCAGCTTATACGGAGCCTACAATGAGCAGTTCTTC
TRBV28	NA	TRBJ2-5	few	CASSSYRGEEGETQYF	TGTGCCAGCAGTTCCTACAGGGGAGAGGAGGGGGAGACCCAGTACTTC
TRBV5-1	TRBD2	TRBJ2-5	few	CASSLVLAGVGRETQYF	TGCGCCAGCAGCTTGGTCCTAGCGGGAGTGGGCCGGGAGACCCAGTACTTC
TRBV19	TRBD2	TRBJ2-2	few	CAVRPLSGRENTGELFF	TGTGCCGTTCGCCCCCTTAGCGGGAGGGAGAACACCGGGGAGCTGTTTTTT
TRBV21-1	NA	TRBJ2-1	NA	CASSMHLNEQFF	TGTGCCAGCAGCATGCACTTGAATGAGCAGTTCTTC
TRBV5-4	NA	TRBJ2-1	NA	CASSLSATGRSLNEQFF	TGTGCCAGCAGCTTGTCTGCTACAGGGCGTAGCCTCAATGAGCAGTTCTTC
TRBV6-5	TRBD1	TRBJ2-3	NA	CASSYSGDRASDTQYF	TGTGCCAGCAGTTACTCGGGGGACAGGGCTTCAGATACGCAGTATTTT
TRBV29-1	NA	TRBJ2-7	NA	CSVVGRGTYEQYF	TGCAGCGTTGTTGGCAGGGGAACCTACGAGCAGTACTTC
TRBV5-4	TRBD2	TRBJ2-5	few	CASSGGGGETQYF	TGTGCCAGCAGCGGCGGGGGGGGAGAGACCCAGTACTTC